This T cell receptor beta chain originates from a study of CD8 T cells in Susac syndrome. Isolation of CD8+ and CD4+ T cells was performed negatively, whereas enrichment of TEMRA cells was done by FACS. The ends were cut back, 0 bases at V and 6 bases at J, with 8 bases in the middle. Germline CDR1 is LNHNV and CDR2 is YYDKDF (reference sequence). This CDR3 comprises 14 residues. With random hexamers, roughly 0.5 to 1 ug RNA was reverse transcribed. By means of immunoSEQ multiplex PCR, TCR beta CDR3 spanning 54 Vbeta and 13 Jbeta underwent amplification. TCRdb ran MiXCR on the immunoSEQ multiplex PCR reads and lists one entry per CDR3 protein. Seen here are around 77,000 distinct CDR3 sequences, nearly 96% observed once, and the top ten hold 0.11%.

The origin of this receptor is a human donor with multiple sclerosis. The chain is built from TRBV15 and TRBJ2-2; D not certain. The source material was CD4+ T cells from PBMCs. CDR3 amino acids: CATSRESTPGELFF. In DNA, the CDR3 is TGTGCCACCAGCAGAGAGTCTACCCCCGGGGAGCTGTTTTTT.